The 25 T cell receptor beta chains presented below share a single source sample, sequenced in a study of T cells in Graves' hyperthyroidism and ophthalmopathy. RNA transcripts gave rise to amplified TCR beta CDR3 regions. A set of HTBI primers served as the primers for a first-round RT-PCR of the TCR CDR3. TCRdb used MiXCR to reprocess the multiplex PCR reads, holding one entry per CDR3 protein. The sample includes about 600,000 distinct CDR3 sequences, approximately 15% seen only once; the top ten take about 3.5%. The specimen was blood. The source is a woman aged 40 to 49 with Graves' ophthalmopathy.

In its sample, this clonotype was seen a few times. One junction end disagrees with the germline gene, perhaps due to a read error. The gene calls are TRBV27 and TRBJ1-1; D might be TRBD1 (6 bases). Germline V lookup: CDR1 MNHEY, CDR2 SMNVEV (reference sequence). The CDR3 length is 14 residues. The CDR3 coding sequence is TGTGCCCGCAGTTGGCAACAGGGGAACACTGAAGCTTTCTTT. Its protein product is CARSWQQGNTEAFF.

This clonotype showed up many times. The chain uses TRBV3-1 and TRBJ1-1; D may be TRBD1 (6 bases). V was cut by 3 bases and J by 11 bases, with 13 bases left in between. The CDR3 totals 12 residues. Germline CDR1 and CDR2: LGHDT and YNNKEL (reference sequence). The CDR3 sequence: CASSQGTLAAFF. The CDR3 DNA reads as TGTGCCAGCAGCCAGGGGACACTGGCGGCTTTCTTT.

This clonotype was observed many times. The V and J genes are TRBV5-1 and TRBJ2-1; maybe TRBD2 (5 bases). Trimming removed 2 bases from V and 5 bases from J, with 8 bases in between. Germline CDR1 is SGHRS and CDR2 is YFSETQ. The CDR3 has 13 residues. This CDR3 is CASSLIGDNEQFF. CDR3 DNA sequence: TGCGCCAGCAGCTTAATCGGGGACAATGAGCAGTTCTTC.

V gene TRBV9 combines with J gene TRBJ1-1; D gene ambiguous. Between the trimmed V and J ends, which lost 2 bases and 4 bases, there was a span of 9 bases. The germline gives CDR1 SGDLS, CDR2 YYNGEE. The CDR3 has 13 amino acids. This CDR3 is CASSVTSSTEAFF. In DNA, the CDR3 is TGTGCCAGCAGCGTCACCAGCAGCACTGAAGCTTTCTTT.

The V and J genes are TRBV14 and TRBJ2-7, with 7 bases matching TRBD2. Germline V gene data show CDR1 as SGHDN and CDR2 as FVKESK. Trimming cost V 1 base and J 0 bases; bases outside gene matches: 6. The CDR3 is 16 amino acids. Written as DNA, the CDR3 is TGTGCCAGCAGCCAAGGCGCTAGCGGACTCTCCTACGAGCAGTACTTC. Encoded protein: CASSQGASGLSYEQYF.

The rearrangement joins TRBV20-1 to TRBJ2-7; 10 bases map to TRBD2. CDR1 is DFQATT, CDR2 SNEGSKA, per germline (reference sequence). The CDR3 has 16 amino acids. V dropped 0 bases and J dropped 2; count of bases not matched to a gene: 7. The CDR3 DNA follows: TGCAGTGCTAGAGATTTAGCGGGAGGCGATGCCTACGAGCAGTACTTC. This sequence encodes CSARDLAGGDAYEQYF.

This clonotype was counted at least ten times. The J gene is TRBJ2-7, the V gene TRBV11-2; the D is unclear. Deletions cut 5 bases from V and 1 base from J, with 15 bases between. Germline lookup yields CDR1 SGHAT and CDR2 FQNNGV. CDR3 size: 15 residues. CDR3 amino acids: CASSPTPPGSYEQYF. CDR3 in DNA: TGTGCCAGCAGCCCTACCCCGCCTGGATCCTACGAGCAGTACTTC.

On this clonotype: A read error may produce the germline difference seen at one junction end. The V call is TRBV20-1, the J call TRBJ2-5, with 10 bases fitting TRBD2. This CDR3 region has 14 residues. Germline lookup yields CDR1 DFQATT and CDR2 SNEGSKA (reference sequence). The CDR3 sequence: CSARDPSLSSGSNF. In nucleotides, the CDR3 is TGCAGTGCTAGAGATCCTTCACTTTCTAGCGGGAGTAACTTC.

Ten or more counts support this clonotype. The CDR3 sequence is CSARVRGGTEAFF. As DNA, the CDR3 is TGCAGTGCTAGGGTGAGAGGGGGTACTGAAGCTTTCTTT. This chain joins TRBV20-1 and TRBJ1-1; perhaps TRBD1 as D (6 bases). There are 13 residues in the CDR3. Germline V gene sequence: CDR1 DFQATT, CDR2 SNEGSKA (reference sequence). V lost 3 bases and J lost 5, with 13 bases in between.

At least ten counts were recorded for this clonotype. The chain combines TRBV13 with TRBJ1-2; D is unclear. V lost 5 bases to trimming and J lost 5 bases, with 9 bases between them. Germline V gene data show CDR1 as PRHDT and CDR2 as FYEKMQ (reference sequence). The CDR3 consists of 12 residues. The CDR3 DNA reads as TGTGCCAGCAGCCGGCAGGAGTATGGCTACACCTTC. It specifies CASSRQEYGYTF. Variable domain in full (rest from reference TRBV13 and TRBJ1-2): AAGVIQSPRHLIKEKRETATLKCYPIPRHDTVYWYQQGPGQDPQFLISFYEKMQSDKGSIPDRFSAQQFSDYHSELNMSSLELGDSALYFCASSRQEYGYTFGSGTRLTVV.

In this sample, this clonotype turned up a few times. A much larger clone sits a single nucleotide away, making a read error possible. This CDR3 is CNVPTIRGDTQYF. The CDR3 DNA reads as TGCAACGTCCCGACTATACGTGGGGATACGCAGTATTTT. This chain uses TRBV29-1 with TRBJ2-3; a possible D gene is TRBD2 (5 bases). From germline, CDR1 is SQVTM and CDR2 ANQGSEA. The CDR3 has 13 residues.

As concerns this clonotype: A read error may be the cause here, since a much bigger clone is one base away. The V and J genes are TRBV12-3 or TRBV12-4 and TRBJ1-5; 8 positions match TRBD1. The CDR3 consists of 11 residues. The trim removed 5 bases at V and 13 bases at J, leaving 4 bases unmatched. CDR3 amino acids: CASSAGTGQHF. CDR3 coding DNA: TGTGCCAGCAGTGCAGGGACAGGTCAGCATTTT.

In this sample, this clonotype turned up a few times. The chain employs TRBV12-3 or TRBV12-4 and TRBJ2-4; D is perhaps TRBD1 (6 bases). The CDR3 contains 19 residues. V was shortened by 4 bases and J by 0 bases, with 22 bases between the two germline ends. Written as DNA, the CDR3 is TGTGCCAGCAGTTACTCACCAGCGGACAGCGTTAAAGCCAAAAACATTCAGTACTTC. Translation gives CASSYSPADSVKAKNIQYF.

In DNA form, the CDR3 reads TGCAGTGCTAGAGATAACTTCAGGGGAGGGGAGACCCAGTACTTC. Translating it yields CSARDNFRGGETQYF. The V and J genes are TRBV20-1 and TRBJ2-5; TRBD2 is a possible D gene (7 bases). Deletions cut 0 bases from V and 5 bases from J, with 16 bases between. The CDR3 is 15 amino acids. Per germline, CDR1 DFQATT and CDR2 SNEGSKA (reference sequence).

This clonotype was recorded many times. V gene TRBV7-9 combines with J gene TRBJ1-1; no definite D call. The V and J ends lost 4 bases and 7 bases respectively, with 16 bases between them. Germline CDR1 SEHNR, CDR2 FQNEAQ (reference sequence). The CDR3 sequence is 14 residues long. CDR3 sequence (DNA): TGTGCCAGCAGCTCCTTGGCAAAACCCAGTGAAGCTTTCTTT. Translating it yields CASSSLAKPSEAFF.

The chain combines TRBV5-4 with TRBJ2-5; weak D call: TRBD1 (6 bases). Between the trimmed V and J ends, which lost 6 bases and 1 base, there was a span of 13 bases. Germline V gene lookup returns CDR1 SGHNT and CDR2 YYREEE (reference sequence). The CDR3 spans 14 residues. DNA for the CDR3: TGTGCCAGCAACACAGGGAGCCCCCAAGAGACCCAGTACTTC. Translation gives CASNTGSPQETQYF. Variable domain in full (rest from reference TRBV5-4 and TRBJ2-5): ETGVTQSPTHLIKTRGQQVTLRCSSQSGHNTVSWYQQALGQGPQFIFQYYREEENGRGNFPPRFSGLQFPNYSSELNVNALELDDSALYLCASNTGSPQETQYFGPGTRLLVL.

The V and J genes are TRBV7-9 and TRBJ2-5; weak D call: TRBD2 (5 bases). CDR1 SEHNR and CDR2 FQNEAQ come from the germline V gene (reference sequence). CDR3 size: 14 residues. The V and J ends lost 0 bases and 5 bases respectively, with 10 bases between them. The CDR3 sequence is CASSLAGSVETQYF. The CDR3 coding sequence is TGTGCCAGCAGCTTAGCAGGGAGCGTGGAGACCCAGTACTTC.

This clonotype was seen repeatedly, ten times or more. The chain carries TRBV30 and TRBJ1-1; possibly TRBD1 for D (5 bases). Germline CDR1 is GTSNPN and CDR2 is SVGIG (reference sequence). The CDR3 spans 15 residues. The germline V and J ends were trimmed by 2 bases and 4 bases, with 17 bases remaining between them. The CDR3 nucleotides read TGTGCCTGGAGTAACACTCAGAGGGGTGGCACTGAAGCTTTCTTT. Its protein product is CAWSNTQRGGTEAFF.

This clonotype was observed at least ten times. For the CDR3, the DNA is TGTGCCAGCAGCTTAAGCGGGCTTCACAATGAGCAGTTCTTC. Residues: CASSLSGLHNEQFF. V gene TRBV11-1 combines with J gene TRBJ2-1; the D gene is possibly TRBD2 (6 bases). V was shortened by 2 bases and J by 5 bases, with 10 bases between the two germline ends. This CDR3 is 14 amino acids long. From germline, CDR1 is SGHAT and CDR2 FQDESV (reference sequence).

This clonotype was counted ten times or more. This chain uses TRBV6-1 with TRBJ2-5, with D perhaps TRBD1 (5 bases). The V end lost 7 bases, the J end lost 2 bases, and 11 bases lay between the germline ends. The germline CDR1 and CDR2 sequences are MNHNS and SASEGT. The length of the CDR3 is 13 residues. The chain's CDR3 is CASIPTVQETQYF. CDR3 nucleotide sequence: TGTGCCAGCATCCCGACAGTACAAGAGACCCAGTACTTC.

This rearrangement joins TRBV9 to TRBJ2-7; 9 bases map to TRBD1. Trimming removed 3 bases from V and 7 bases from J; junction bases left unmatched: 11. This CDR3 contains 15 residues. CDR1 SGDLS and CDR2 YYNGEE come from the germline V gene. CDR3 bases: TGTGCCAGCAGCGCCGGATCCGGGACAGGGTGGGAGCAGTACTTC. Its protein product is CASSAGSGTGWEQYF. The variable domain in full, completed from reference TRBV9 and TRBJ2-7, reads DSGVTQTPKHLITATGQRVTLRCSPRSGDLSVYWYQQSLDQGLQFLIQYYNGEERAKGNILERFSAQQFPDLHSELNLSSLELGDSALYFCASSAGSGTGWEQYFGPGTRLTVT.

The chain carries TRBV7-2 and TRBJ1-1; no clear D. The germline V and J ends were trimmed by 4 bases and 9 bases, with 15 bases remaining between them. This CDR3 has 13 residues. The germline V gene has CDR1 SGHTA and CDR2 FQGNSA. The DNA of the CDR3 is TGTGCCAGCAGCTCTTACACCGCCGAGAAAGCTTTCTTT. It encodes CASSSYTAEKAFF.

This clonotype has at least ten counts. This rearrangement joins TRBV6-1 to TRBJ1-1, with no clear D. This CDR3 comprises 13 residues. Trimming removed 5 bases from V and 1 base from J, with 8 bases in between. CDR1 is MNHNS and CDR2 is SASEGT in the germline V gene. The CDR3 nucleotides are TGTGCCAGCAGTTATGCTGGGAACACTGAAGCTTTCTTT. Translation: CASSYAGNTEAFF.

This clonotype has a count of ten or more. The chain couples TRBV2 to TRBJ2-7, with 9 bases matching TRBD2. This CDR3 comprises 14 residues. V shed 6 bases and J 3 bases; nucleotides not matched to a gene: 6. Germline assignment: CDR1 SNHLY and CDR2 FYNNEI. CDR3 nucleotide sequence: TGTGCCAGCAGAGCGGGACTAGCAATCTACGAGCAGTACTTC. It is translated as CASRAGLAIYEQYF.

This clonotype was detected ten times or more. The chain uses TRBV7-3 and TRBJ1-1; TRBD1 aligns across 12 bases. CDR3 size: 16 residues. CDR1 SGHTA and CDR2 FQGTGA come from the germline V gene. The junction had 6 bases not matched to a gene; V was cut back by 4 bases and J by 3 bases. This CDR3 is CASSSGTGGADTEAFF. In DNA, the CDR3 is TGTGCCAGCAGCTCCGGGACAGGGGGCGCGGACACTGAAGCTTTCTTT.